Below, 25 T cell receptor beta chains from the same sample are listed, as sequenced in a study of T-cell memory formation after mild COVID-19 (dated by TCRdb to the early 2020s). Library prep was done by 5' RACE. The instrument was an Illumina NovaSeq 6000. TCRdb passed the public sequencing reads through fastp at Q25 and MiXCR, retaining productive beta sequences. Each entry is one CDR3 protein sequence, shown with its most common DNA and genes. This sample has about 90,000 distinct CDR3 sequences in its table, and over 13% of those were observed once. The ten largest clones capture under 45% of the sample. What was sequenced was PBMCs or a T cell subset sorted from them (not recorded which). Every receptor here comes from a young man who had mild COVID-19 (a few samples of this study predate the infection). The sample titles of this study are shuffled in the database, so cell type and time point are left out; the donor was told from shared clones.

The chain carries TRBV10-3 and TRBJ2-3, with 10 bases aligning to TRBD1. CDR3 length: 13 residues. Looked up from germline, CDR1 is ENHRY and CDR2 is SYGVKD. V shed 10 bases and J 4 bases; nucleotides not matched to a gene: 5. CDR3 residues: CATRDRGADTQYF. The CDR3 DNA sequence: TGTGCCACCAGGGACAGGGGTGCAGATACGCAGTATTTT.

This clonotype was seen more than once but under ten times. The CDR3 nucleotides are TGTGCCAGCAGCTCTTACTACGGGGGCGTTTACAATGAGCAGTTCTTC. Residues: CASSSYYGGVYNEQFF. The rearrangement links TRBV11-2 to TRBJ2-1, with D perhaps TRBD1 or TRBD2 (6 bases each). Germline lookup yields CDR1 SGHAT and CDR2 FQNNGV. This CDR3 has 16 amino acids. V lost 4 bases and J lost 4, with 17 bases in between.

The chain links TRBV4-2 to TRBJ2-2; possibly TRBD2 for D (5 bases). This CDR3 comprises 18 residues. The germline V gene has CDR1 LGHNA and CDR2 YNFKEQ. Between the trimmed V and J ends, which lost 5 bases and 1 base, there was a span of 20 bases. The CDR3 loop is CASSKARGEGENTGELFF. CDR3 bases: TGTGCCAGCAGCAAAGCCCGAGGTGAGGGAGAGAACACCGGGGAGCTGTTTTTT.

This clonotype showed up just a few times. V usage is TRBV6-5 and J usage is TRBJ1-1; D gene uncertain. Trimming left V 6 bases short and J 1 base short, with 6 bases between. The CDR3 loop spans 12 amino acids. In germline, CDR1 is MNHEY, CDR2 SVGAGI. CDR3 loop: CASRQENTEAFF. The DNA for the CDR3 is TGTGCCAGCAGGCAGGAGAACACTGAAGCTTTCTTT.

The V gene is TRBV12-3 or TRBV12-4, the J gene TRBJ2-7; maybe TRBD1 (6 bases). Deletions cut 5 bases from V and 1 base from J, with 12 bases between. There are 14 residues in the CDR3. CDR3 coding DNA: TGTGCCAGCAGTCCTACGGACAGATCCTACGAGCAGTACTTC. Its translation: CASSPTDRSYEQYF.

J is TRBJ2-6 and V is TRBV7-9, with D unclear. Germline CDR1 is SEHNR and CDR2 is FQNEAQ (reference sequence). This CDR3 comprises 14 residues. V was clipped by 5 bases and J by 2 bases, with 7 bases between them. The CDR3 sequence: CASSLPTGANVLTF. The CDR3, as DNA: TGTGCCAGCAGCCTCCCCACTGGGGCCAACGTCCTGACTTTC.

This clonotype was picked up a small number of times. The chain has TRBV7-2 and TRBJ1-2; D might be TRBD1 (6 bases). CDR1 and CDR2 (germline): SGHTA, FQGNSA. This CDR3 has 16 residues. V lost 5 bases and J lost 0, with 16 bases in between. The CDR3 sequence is CASSRPRTDANYGYTF. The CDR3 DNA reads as TGTGCCAGCAGCAGACCAAGGACAGACGCTAACTATGGCTACACCTTC.

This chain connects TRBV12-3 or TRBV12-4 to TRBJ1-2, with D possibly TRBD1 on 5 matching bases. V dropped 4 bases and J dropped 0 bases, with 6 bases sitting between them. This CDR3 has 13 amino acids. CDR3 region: CASSWGANYGYTF. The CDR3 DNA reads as TGTGCCAGCAGTTGGGGGGCTAACTATGGCTACACCTTC.

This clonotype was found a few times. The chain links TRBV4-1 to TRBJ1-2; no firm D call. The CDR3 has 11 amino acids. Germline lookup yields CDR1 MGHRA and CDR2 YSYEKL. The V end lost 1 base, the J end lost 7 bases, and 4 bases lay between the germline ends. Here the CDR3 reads CASSQGSGYTF. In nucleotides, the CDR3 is TGCGCCAGCAGCCAAGGTAGTGGCTACACCTTC.

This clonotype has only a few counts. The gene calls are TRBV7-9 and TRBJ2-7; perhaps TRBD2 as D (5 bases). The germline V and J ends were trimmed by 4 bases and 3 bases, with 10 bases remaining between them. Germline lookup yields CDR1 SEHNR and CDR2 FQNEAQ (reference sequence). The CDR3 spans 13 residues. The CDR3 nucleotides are TGTGCCAGCAGCTCACCAGAGGGCTACGAGCAGTACTTC. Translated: CASSSPEGYEQYF.

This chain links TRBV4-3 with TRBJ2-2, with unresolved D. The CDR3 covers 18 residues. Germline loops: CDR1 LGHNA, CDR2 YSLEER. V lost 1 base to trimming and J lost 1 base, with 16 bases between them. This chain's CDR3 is CASSQGRRGGRNTGELFF. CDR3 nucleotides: TGCGCCAGCAGCCAAGGGCGTCGTGGCGGCCGGAACACCGGGGAGCTGTTTTTT.

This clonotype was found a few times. The DNA of the CDR3 is TGTGCCAGCAGCGCGACAGGGGGTCGTGAAAAACTGTTTTTT. This encodes CASSATGGREKLFF. This chain uses TRBV9 with TRBJ1-4, with 9 bases lining up with TRBD1. This CDR3 is built from 14 residues. V trimming: 3 bases; J trimming: 7 bases; junction bases outside the gene matches: 4. Germline values: CDR1 SGDLS, CDR2 YYNGEE. The full variable domain, rest sourced from reference TRBV9 and TRBJ1-4, is DSGVTQTPKHLITATGQRVTLRCSPRSGDLSVYWYQQSLDQGLQFLIQYYNGEERAKGNILERFSAQQFPDLHSELNLSSLELGDSALYFCASSATGGREKLFFGSGTQLSVL.

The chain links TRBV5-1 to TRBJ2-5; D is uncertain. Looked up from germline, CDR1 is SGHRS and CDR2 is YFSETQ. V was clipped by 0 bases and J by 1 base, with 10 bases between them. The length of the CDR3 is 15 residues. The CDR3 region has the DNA TGCGCCAGCAGCTTGGCCGAGTACTTCCAAGAGACCCAGTACTTC. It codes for CASSLAEYFQETQYF.

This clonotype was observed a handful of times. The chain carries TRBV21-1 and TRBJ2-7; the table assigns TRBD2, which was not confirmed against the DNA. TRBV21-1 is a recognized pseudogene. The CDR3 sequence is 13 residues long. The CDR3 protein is CASSPPEAGEQYF. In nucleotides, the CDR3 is TGTGCCAGCAGCCCTCCCGAGGCTGGCGAGCAGTACTTC.

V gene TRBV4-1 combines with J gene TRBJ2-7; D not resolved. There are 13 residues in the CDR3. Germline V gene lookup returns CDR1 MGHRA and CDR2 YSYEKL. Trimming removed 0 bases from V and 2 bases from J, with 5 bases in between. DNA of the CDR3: TGCGCCAGCAGCCAAGATTTCACCTACGAGCAGTACTTC. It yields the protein CASSQDFTYEQYF.

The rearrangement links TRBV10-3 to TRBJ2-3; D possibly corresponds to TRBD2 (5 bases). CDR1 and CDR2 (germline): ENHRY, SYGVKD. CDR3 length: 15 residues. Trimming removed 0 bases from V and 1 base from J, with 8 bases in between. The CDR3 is CAISESWRGTDTQYF. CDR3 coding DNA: TGTGCCATCAGTGAGTCTTGGCGGGGCACAGATACGCAGTATTTT.

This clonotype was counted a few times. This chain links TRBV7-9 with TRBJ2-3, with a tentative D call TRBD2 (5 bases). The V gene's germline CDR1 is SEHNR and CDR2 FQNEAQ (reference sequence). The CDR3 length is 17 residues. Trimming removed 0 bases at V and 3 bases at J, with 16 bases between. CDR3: CASSLAPWRAATDTQYF. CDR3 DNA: TGTGCCAGCAGCTTAGCCCCTTGGCGGGCCGCGACAGATACGCAGTATTTT.

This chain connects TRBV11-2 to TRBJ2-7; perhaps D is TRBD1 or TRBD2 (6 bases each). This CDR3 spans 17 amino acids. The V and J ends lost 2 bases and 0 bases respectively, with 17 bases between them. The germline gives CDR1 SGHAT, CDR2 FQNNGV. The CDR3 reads CASSLRPRGRGSYEQYF. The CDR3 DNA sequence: TGTGCCAGCAGCTTACGGCCGCGGGGCAGGGGCTCCTACGAGCAGTACTTC.

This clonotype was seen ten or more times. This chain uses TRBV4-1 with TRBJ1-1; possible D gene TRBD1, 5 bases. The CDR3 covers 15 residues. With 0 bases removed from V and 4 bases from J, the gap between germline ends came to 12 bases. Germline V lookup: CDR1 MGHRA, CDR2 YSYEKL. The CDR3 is CASSQDLGGGTEAFF. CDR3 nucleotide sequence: TGCGCCAGCAGCCAAGATTTGGGGGGAGGCACTGAAGCTTTCTTT.

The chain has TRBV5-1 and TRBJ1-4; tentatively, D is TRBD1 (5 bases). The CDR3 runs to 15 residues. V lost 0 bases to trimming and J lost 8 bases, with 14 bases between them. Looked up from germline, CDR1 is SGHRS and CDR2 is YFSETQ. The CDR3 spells CASSLVSTRGEKLFF. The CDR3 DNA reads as TGCGCCAGCAGCTTGGTTTCTACGAGGGGCGAAAAACTGTTTTTT. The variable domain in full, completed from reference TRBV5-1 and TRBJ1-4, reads KAGVTQTPRYLIKTRGQQVTLSCSPISGHRSVSWYQQTPGQGLQFLFEYFSETQRNKGNFPGRFSGRQFSNSRSEMNVSTLELGDSALYLCASSLVSTRGEKLFFGSGTQLSVL.

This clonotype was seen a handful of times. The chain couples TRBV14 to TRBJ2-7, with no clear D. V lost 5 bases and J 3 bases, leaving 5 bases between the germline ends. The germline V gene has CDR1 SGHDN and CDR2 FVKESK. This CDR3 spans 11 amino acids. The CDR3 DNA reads TGTGCCAGCAGCATCAGCTACGAGCAGTACTTC. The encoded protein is CASSISYEQYF. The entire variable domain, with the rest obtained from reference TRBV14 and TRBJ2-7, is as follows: EAGVTQFPSHSVIEKGQTVTLRCDPISGHDNLYWYRRVMGKEIKFLLHFVKESKQDESGMPNNRFLAERTGGTYSTLKVQPAELEDSGVYFCASSISYEQYFGPGTRLTVT.

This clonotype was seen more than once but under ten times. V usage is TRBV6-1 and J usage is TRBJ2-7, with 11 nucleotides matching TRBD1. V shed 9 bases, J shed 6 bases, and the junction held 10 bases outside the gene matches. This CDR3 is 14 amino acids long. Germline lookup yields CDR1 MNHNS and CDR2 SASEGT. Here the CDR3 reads CASGVGQGALEQYF. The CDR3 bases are TGTGCCAGTGGTGTCGGACAGGGGGCTCTCGAGCAGTACTTC.

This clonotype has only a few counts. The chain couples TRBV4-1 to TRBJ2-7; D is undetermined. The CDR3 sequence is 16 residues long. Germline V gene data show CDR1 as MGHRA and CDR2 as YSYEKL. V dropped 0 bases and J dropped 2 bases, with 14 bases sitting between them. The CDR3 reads CASSQDSRTFTYEQYF. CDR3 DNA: TGCGCCAGCAGCCAAGATAGCAGAACTTTTACCTACGAGCAGTACTTC.

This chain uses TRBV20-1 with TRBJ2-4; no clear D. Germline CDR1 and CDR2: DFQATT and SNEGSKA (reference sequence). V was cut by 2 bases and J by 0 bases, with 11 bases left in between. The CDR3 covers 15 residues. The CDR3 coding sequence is TGCAGTGCTAGAACACCTCACCTAGCCAAAAACATTCAGTACTTC. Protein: CSARTPHLAKNIQYF.

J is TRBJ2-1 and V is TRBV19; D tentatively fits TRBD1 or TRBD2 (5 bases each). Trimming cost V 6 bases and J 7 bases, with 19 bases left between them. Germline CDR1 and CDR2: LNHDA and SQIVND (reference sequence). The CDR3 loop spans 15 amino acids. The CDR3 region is CASRPARGVSNEQFF. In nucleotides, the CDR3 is TGTGCCAGTAGGCCGGCTAGAGGGGTTTCGAATGAGCAGTTCTTC.